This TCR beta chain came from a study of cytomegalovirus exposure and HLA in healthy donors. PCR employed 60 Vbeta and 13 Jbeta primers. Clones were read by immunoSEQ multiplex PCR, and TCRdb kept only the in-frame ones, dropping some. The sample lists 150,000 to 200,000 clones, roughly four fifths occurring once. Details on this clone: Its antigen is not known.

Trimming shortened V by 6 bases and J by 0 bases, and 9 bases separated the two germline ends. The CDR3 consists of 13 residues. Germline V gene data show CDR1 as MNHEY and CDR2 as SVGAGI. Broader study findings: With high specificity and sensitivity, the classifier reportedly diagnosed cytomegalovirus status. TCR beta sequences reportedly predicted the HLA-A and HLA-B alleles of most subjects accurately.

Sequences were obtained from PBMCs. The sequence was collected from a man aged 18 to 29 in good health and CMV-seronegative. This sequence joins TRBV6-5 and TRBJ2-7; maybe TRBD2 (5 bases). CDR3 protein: CASRWRSSYEQYF. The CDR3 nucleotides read TGTGCCAGCAGGTGGAGGAGCTCCTACGAGCAGTACTTC.